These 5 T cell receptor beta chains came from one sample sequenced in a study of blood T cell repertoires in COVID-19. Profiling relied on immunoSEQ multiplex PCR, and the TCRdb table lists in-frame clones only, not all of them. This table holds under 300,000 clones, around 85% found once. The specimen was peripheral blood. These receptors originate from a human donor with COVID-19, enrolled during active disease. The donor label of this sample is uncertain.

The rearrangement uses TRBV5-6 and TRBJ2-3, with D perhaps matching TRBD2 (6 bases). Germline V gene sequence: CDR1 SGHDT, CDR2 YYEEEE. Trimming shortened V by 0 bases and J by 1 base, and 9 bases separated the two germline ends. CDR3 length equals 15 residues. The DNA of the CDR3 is TGTGCCAGCAGCTTGGTTGCTAGCGGCACAGATACGCAGTATTTT. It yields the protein CASSLVASGTDTQYF.

The CDR3: CASSPTGYGYTF. The CDR3 nucleotides read TGTGCCAGCTCACCGACAGGCTATGGCTACACCTTC. The J gene is TRBJ1-2, the V gene TRBV18, with TRBD1 as a possible D gene (6 bases). Trimming removed 3 bases at V and 4 bases at J, with 6 bases between. Germline V gene data show CDR1 as KGHSH and CDR2 as LQKENI. The length of the CDR3 is 12 residues.

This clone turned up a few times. The CDR3 DNA reads as TGCAGCGTTGAAGTCCCCCACCTCCTACAGGGCCCCGGTATTTGGTATTTT. It encodes CSVEVPHLLQGPGIWYF. The V call is TRBV29-1, the J call TRBJ2-3, with a weak D call TRBD1 (6 bases). Trimming took off 1 base at V and 14 bases at J, with 31 bases between the two ends. This CDR3 contains 17 residues. CDR1 and CDR2 from the germline V gene are SQVTM and ANQGSEA.

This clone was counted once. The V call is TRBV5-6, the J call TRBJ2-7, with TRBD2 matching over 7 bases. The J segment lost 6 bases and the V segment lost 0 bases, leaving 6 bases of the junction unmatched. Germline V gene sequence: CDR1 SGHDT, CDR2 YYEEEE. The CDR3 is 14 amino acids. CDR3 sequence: CASSLEPGRAEQYF. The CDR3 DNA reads TGTGCCAGCAGCTTGGAGCCAGGGAGGGCCGAGCAGTACTTC.

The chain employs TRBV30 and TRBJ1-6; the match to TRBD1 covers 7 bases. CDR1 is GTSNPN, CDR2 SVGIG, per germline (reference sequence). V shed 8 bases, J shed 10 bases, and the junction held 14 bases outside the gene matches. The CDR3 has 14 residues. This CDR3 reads CALYGEGAASPLHF. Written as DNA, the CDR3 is TGTGCCCTGTACGGAGAGGGGGCCGCGTCACCCCTCCACTTT.